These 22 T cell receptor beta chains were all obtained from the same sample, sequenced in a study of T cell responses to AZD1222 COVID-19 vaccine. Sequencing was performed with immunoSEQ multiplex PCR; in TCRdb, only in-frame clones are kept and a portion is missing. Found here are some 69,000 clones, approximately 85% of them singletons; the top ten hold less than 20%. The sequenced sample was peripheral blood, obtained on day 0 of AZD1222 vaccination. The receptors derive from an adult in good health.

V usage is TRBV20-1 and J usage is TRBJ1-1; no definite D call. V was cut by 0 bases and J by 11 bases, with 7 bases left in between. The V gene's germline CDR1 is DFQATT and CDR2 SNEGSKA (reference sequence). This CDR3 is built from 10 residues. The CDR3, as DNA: TGCAGTGCTAGAGATGGACCGGCTTTCTTT. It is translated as CSARDGPAFF.

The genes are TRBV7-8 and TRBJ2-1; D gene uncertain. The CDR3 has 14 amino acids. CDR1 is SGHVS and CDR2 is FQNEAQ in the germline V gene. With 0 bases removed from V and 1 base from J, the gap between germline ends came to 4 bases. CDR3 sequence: CASSLAGSYNEQFF. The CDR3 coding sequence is TGTGCCAGCAGCTTAGCAGGGTCCTACAATGAGCAGTTCTTC. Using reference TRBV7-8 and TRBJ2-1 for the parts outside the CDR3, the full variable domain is GAGVSQSPRYKVAKRGQDVALRCDPISGHVSLFWYQQALGQGPEFLTYFQNEAQLDKSGLPSDRFFAERPEGSVSTLKIQRTQQEDSAVYLCASSLAGSYNEQFFGPGTRLTVL.

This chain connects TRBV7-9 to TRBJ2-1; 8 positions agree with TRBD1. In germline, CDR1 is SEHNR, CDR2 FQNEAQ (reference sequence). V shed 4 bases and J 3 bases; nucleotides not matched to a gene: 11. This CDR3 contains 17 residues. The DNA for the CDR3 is TGTGCCAGCAGCTCTCCTGGGAAACAGGGGGGCTACAATGAGCAGTTCTTC. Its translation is CASSSPGKQGGYNEQFF.

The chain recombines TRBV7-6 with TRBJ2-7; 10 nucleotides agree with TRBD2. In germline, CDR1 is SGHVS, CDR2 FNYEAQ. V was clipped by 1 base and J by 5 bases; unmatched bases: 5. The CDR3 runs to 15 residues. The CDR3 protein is CASSLVASGGHEQYF. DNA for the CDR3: TGTGCCAGCAGCTTAGTGGCTAGCGGGGGCCACGAGCAGTACTTC. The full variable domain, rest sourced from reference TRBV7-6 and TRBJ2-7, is GAGVSQSPRYKVTKRGQDVALRCDPISGHVSLYWYRQALGQGPEFLTYFNYEAQQDKSGLPNDRFSAERPEGSISTLTIQRTEQRDSAMYRCASSLVASGGHEQYFGPGTRLTVT.

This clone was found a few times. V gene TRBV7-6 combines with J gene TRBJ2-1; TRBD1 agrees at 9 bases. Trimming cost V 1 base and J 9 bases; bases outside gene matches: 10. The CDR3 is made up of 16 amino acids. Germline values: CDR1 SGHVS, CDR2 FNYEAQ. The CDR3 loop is CASSLDPTGGGGEQFF. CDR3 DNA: TGTGCCAGCAGCTTAGACCCTACAGGGGGCGGGGGTGAGCAGTTCTTC.

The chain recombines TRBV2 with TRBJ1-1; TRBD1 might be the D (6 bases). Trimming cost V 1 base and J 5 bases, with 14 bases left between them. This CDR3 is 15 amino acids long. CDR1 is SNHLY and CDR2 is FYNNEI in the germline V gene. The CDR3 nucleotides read TGTGCCAGCAGTGAAGGGTTTGGCAGGGGAACTGAAGCTTTCTTT. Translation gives CASSEGFGRGTEAFF.

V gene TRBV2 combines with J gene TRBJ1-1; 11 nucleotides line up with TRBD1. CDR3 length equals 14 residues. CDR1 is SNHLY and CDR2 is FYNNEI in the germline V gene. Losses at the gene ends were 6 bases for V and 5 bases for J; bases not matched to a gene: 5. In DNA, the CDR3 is TGTGCCAGCAGACTGGGACAGGGGGGGACTGAAGCTTTCTTT. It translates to CASRLGQGGTEAFF.

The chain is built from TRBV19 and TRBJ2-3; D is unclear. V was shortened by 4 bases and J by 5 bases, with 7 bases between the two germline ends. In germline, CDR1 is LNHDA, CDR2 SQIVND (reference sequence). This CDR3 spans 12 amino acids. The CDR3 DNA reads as TGTGCCAGTAGTAGGGGTATAGATACGCAGTATTTT. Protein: CASSRGIDTQYF.

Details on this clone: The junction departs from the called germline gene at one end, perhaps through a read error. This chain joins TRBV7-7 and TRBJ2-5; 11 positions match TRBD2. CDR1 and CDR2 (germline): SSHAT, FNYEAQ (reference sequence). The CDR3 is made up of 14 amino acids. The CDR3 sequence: CASSSSGGRQTQYF. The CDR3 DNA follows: TGTGCTAGCAGCTCTAGCGGGGGGCGGCAGACCCAGTACTTC.

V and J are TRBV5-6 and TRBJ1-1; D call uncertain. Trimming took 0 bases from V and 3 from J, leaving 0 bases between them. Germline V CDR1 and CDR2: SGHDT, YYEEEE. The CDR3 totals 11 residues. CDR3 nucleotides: TGTGCCAGCAGCTTGGACACTGAAGCTTTCTTT. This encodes CASSLDTEAFF.

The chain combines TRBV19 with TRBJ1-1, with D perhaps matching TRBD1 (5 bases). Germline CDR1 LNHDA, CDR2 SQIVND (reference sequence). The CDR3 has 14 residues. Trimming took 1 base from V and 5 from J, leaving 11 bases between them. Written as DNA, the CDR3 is TGTGCCAGTAGTATAGTTGGCAGGGCGACTGAAGCTTTCTTT. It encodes CASSIVGRATEAFF.

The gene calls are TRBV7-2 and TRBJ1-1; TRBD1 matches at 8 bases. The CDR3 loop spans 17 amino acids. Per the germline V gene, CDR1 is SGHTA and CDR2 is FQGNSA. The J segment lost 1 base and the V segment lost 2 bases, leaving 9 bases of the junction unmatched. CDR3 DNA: TGTGCCAGCAGCTTACTCACTCGGACAGGGACGAACACTGAAGCTTTCTTT. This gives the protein CASSLLTRTGTNTEAFF.

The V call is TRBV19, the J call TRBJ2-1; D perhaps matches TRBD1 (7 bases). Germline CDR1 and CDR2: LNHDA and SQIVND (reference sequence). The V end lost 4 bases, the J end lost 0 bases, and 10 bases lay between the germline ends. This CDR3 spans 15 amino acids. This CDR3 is CASSTGGSSYNEQFF. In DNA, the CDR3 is TGTGCCAGTAGTACAGGGGGGAGCTCCTACAATGAGCAGTTCTTC.

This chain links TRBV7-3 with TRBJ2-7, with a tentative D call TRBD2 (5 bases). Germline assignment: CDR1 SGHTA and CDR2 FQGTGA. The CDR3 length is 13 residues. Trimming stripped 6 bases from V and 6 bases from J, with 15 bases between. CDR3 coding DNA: TGTGCCAGCAGGTCTAACGGGGTACCCGAGCAGTACTTC. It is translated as CASRSNGVPEQYF.

The CDR3 region has the DNA TGCGCCAGCAGTGAGTCGATTCGGTCATATTTTGGAAACACCATATATTTT. The encoded protein is CASSESIRSYFGNTIYF. This chain links TRBV10-1 with TRBJ1-3; no clear D. This CDR3 contains 17 residues. CDR1 is WNHNN, CDR2 SYGVQD, per germline (reference sequence). The V gene lost 0 bases and the J gene lost 3 bases, with 15 bases spanning the gap.

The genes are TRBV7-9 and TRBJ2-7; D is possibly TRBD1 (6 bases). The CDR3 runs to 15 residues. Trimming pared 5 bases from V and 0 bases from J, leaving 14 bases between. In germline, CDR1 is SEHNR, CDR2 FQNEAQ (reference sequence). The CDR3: CASSRRTVSSYEQYF. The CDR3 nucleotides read TGTGCCAGCAGCAGACGGACAGTGAGCTCCTACGAGCAGTACTTC.

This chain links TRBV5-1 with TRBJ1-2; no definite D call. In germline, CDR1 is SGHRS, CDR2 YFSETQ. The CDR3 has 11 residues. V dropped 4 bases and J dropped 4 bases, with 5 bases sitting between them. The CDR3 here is CASSSLYGYTF. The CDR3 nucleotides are TGCGCCAGCAGCAGCCTCTATGGCTACACCTTC.

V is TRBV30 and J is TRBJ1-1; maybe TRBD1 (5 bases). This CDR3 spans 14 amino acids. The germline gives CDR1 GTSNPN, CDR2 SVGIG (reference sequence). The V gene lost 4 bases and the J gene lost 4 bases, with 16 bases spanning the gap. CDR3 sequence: CAWNRLGTSTEAFF. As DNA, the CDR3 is TGTGCCTGGAACCGGCTGGGGACGAGCACTGAAGCTTTCTTT.

The CDR3 region has the DNA TGTGCCAGTAGTATGGAGGGACAAAACTACGAGCAGTACTTC. Translated: CASSMEGQNYEQYF. The V and J genes are TRBV19 and TRBJ2-7; D tentatively fits TRBD1 or TRBD2 (6 bases each). V lost 3 bases, J lost 3 bases, and 12 bases lay in between. The germline V gene encodes CDR1 LNHDA and CDR2 SQIVND (reference sequence). This CDR3 is built from 14 residues.

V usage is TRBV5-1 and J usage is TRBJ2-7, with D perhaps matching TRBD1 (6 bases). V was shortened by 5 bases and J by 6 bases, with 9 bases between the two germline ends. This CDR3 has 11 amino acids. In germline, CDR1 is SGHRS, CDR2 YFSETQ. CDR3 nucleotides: TGCGCCAGCAGACAGGGTACCGAGCAGTACTTC. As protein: CASRQGTEQYF. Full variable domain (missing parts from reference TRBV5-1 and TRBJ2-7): KAGVTQTPRYLIKTRGQQVTLSCSPISGHRSVSWYQQTPGQGLQFLFEYFSETQRNKGNFPGRFSGRQFSNSRSEMNVSTLELGDSALYLCASRQGTEQYFGPGTRLTVT.

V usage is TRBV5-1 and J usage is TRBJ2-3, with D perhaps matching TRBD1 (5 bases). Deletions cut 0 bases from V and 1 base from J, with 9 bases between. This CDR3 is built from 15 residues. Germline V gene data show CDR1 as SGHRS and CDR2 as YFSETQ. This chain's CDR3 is CASSLGLQGTDTQYF. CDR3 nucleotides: TGCGCCAGCAGCTTGGGGTTACAGGGCACAGATACGCAGTATTTT.

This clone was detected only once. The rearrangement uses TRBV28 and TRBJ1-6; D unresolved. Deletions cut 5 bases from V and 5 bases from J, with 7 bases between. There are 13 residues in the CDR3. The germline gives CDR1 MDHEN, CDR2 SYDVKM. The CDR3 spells CASSRIDNSPLHF. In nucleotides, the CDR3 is TGTGCCAGCAGTAGGATAGATAATTCACCCCTCCACTTT.